This note documents a single T cell receptor beta chain sequence. This entry belongs to a study of cytotoxic CD8 clonotypes in ibrutinib-treated CLL. Study at large: The patients, about a dozen relapsed/refractory and roughly 15 treatment-naive, included about 18 who were IGHV unmutated.

TCRdb's table, derived via immunoSEQ multiplex PCR, lists solely in-frame clones and lacks some. The table shows around 310,000 clones, with almost 80% occurring only once. Germline-derived CDR1 and CDR2 are SGHNT and YYREEE (reference sequence). Deletions cut 0 bases from V and 7 bases from J, with 14 bases between. The CDR3 runs 14 residues. The clonotype was recovered from a human donor with chronic lymphocytic leukemia. The rearrangement uses TRBV5-4 and TRBJ2-7; D might be TRBD2 (5 bases). Sequenced here: PBMCs, sampled before ibrutinib treatment. CDR3 loop: CASSLGTGIGEQYF. In DNA, the CDR3 is TGTGCCAGCAGCTTGGGTACCGGGATTGGGGAGCAGTACTTC.